This T cell receptor (beta chain) derives from a study of PD-1 blockade in classical Hodgkin lymphoma. General study findings and limits: Why the repertoires differ is still unclear, perhaps disease activity or prior therapy.

The time point here: cycle 4 day 1 (C4D1), after 6 weeks of nivolumab. Each and every patient relapsed after autologous stem cell transplantation, and patients got differing brentuximab vedotin exposure. Purification of CD4+ T cells from thawed PBMCs was achieved by magnetic negative selection. About this clone: Antigen unknown.

Repertoires were generated with immunoSEQ multiplex PCR, while TCRdb's copy carries only in-frame clones and drops some. In the table there are roughly 30,000 clones, 80% to 90% of which are singletons. The receptor's source is a human donor with classical Hodgkin lymphoma. The sequences come from CD4+ T cells from blood, collected before the fourth cycle of nivolumab.

The CDR3 sequence: CASSLRDWGGTEAFF. In DNA, the CDR3 is TGTGCCAGCAGCTTGAGGGATTGGGGAGGAACTGAAGCTTTCTTT. The chain links TRBV5-5 to TRBJ1-1; D gene ambiguous. This CDR3 is 15 amino acids long. The V gene lost 1 base and the J gene lost 5 bases, with 15 bases spanning the gap. Germline CDR1 reads SGHKS; CDR2 reads YYEKEE (reference sequence).